A selection of T cell receptor beta chains follows, all from one sample in a study of shared clonotypes between healthy human individuals. Measured with immunoSEQ multiplex PCR; TCRdb has only the in-frame clones, and not every one. The top ten hold nearly 1.5% of the sample, which has about 980,000 clones, about 80% seen once. Source material: memory CD4+ T cells sorted from blood. The receptors come from a man aged 18 to 30 in good health. Both conserved end residues are part of each CDR3. The D gene is left open where the match is weak. Expanded clones get a size class; other rows say once, few or many, or leave the size out.

NA	TRBV28	NA	TRBJ2-7	CASSLDILAAYEQYF	TGTGCCAGCAGCCTGGATATACTTGCGGCCTACGAGCAGTACTTC
NA	TRBV27	TRBD1	TRBJ1-4	CASRQGAREKLFF	TGTGCCAGCAGGCAGGGGGCGCGTGAAAAACTGTTTTTT
NA	TRBV7-2	NA	TRBJ2-3	CASSPQGLSTQYF	TGTGCCAGCAGCCCGCAGGGGCTAAGCACGCAGTATTTT
few	TRBV6-6	TRBD1	TRBJ1-2	CASSKSDRVGYTF	TGTGCCAGCAGTAAAAGTGACAGGGTTGGCTACACCTTC
NA	TRBV6-6	TRBD1	TRBJ2-5	CASSKTLDRGGETQYF	TGTGCCAGCAGTAAAACCCTCGACAGGGGCGGAGAGACCCAGTACTTC
NA	TRBV7-9	NA	TRBJ1-1	CASSLEPPENTEAFF	TGTGCCAGCAGCTTAGAACCCCCAGAGAACACTGAAGCTTTCTTT
few	TRBV5-1	TRBD1	TRBJ2-1	CASSGSSGQGFNEQFF	TGCGCCAGCAGCGGATCCTCGGGACAGGGGTTTAATGAGCAGTTCTTC
NA	TRBV7-2	NA	TRBJ2-1	CASSLDRAEQFF	TGTGCCAGCAGCTTAGACAGGGCGGAGCAGTTCTTC
NA	TRBV6-1	NA	TRBJ1-1	CASSEASGSRWTEAFF	TGTGCCAGCAGTGAAGCGTCAGGGTCGCGTTGGACTGAAGCTTTCTTT
NA	TRBV7-9	NA	TRBJ1-1	CASSPERENTEAFF	TGTGCCAGCAGCCCAGAGCGGGAGAACACTGAAGCTTTCTTT
once	TRBV6-6	NA	TRBJ2-7	CASSYGDNSYEQYF	TGTGCCAGCAGTTACGGGGACAACTCCTACGAGCAGTACTTC
once	TRBV5-6	NA	TRBJ1-1	CASSLRTGNTEAFF	TGTGCCAGCAGCTTACGGACGGGGAACACTGAAGCTTTCTTT
NA	TRBV5-4	NA	TRBJ1-6	CASSPGGPPLHF	TGTGCCAGCAGCCCGGGTGGGCCACCCCTCCACTTT
NA	TRBV7-2	TRBD2	TRBJ2-7	CASSVSGIREDEQYF	TGTGCCAGCAGCGTGAGCGGGATTAGGGAGGACGAGCAGTACTTC
NA	TRBV27	NA	TRBJ1-5	CASGNREGQPQHF	TGTGCCAGCGGGAACCGGGAGGGTCAGCCCCAGCATTTT
NA	TRBV18	TRBD2	TRBJ2-7	CASSPYLAGGRDEQYF	TGTGCCAGCTCACCATACTTAGCGGGAGGGCGAGACGAGCAGTACTTC
NA	TRBV30	NA	TRBJ1-1	CAWSGEGWTEAFF	TGTGCCTGGAGTGGCGAGGGGTGGACTGAAGCTTTCTTT
NA	TRBV5-6	NA	TRBJ1-3	CASSLEAGRFGNTIYF	TGTGCCAGCAGCTTGGAGGCAGGAAGATTCGGAAACACCATATATTTT